The entry below gives a single T cell receptor (beta chain) sequence along with its context. Its cognate antigen has yet to be identified. Qualities for individual bases were not recorded, and no much larger clone is one base off. The sample is drawn from a study of blood T cell repertoires in COVID-19 (dated by TCRdb to 2020 to 2021). With respect to the entire study: The collaborator samples originated in the United States, Italy and Spain and spanned the acute and convalescent phases of COVID-19. Where HLA class I and class II types were available, the types were taken from metadata supplied by the sample provider, not from assay-based typing. The repertoires were released in a freely available public database meant as a resource for research on the immune response to SARS-CoV-2. The dataset comprised deeply sampled blood TCRbeta repertoires from subjects exposed to, actively infected with, or recovered from COVID-19. The sample metadata nearly always contained a de-identified subject ID, COVID-19 status, age in years and sex. Samples were obtained from the ongoing ImmuneRACE study (first 160 participants) and from roughly 1,300 subjects provided by 6 global collaborators. The material from the prospective study consisted of cDNA or gDNA derived from T cells, B-cell-depleted T cells, or PBMCs.

In Seattle, one collaborating source enrolled patients while the infection was active and tracked those patients longitudinally over the course of disease. Whole blood was collected in K2EDTA tubes by collaborating institutions according to the institutions' own protocols. For TCRbeta analysis, collaborators shipped samples as frozen whole blood, isolated PBMCs, or DNA extracted from either of those sample types. Relative to germline, V is missing 2 bases and J is missing 4 bases, with 7 bases of the junction outside any gene match. Reading the germline V gene (reference sequence) gives CDR1 LNHDA and CDR2 SQIVND. Counted from cysteine to phenylalanine, this CDR3 has 15 amino acids. The DNA shown is the 45-base CDR3, in frame from base 1. Broader findings and caveats from the paper: The quantity of clinical and demographic metadata differed by source and by participant and was supplied without curation.

TCRbeta CDR3 regions were amplified from genomic DNA by means of the immunoSEQ Assay, a bias-controlled multiplex PCR. Under the source paper's analysis protocol: Nucleated cell counts per sample were estimated from amplification of reference gene primers within the assay. To quantify the absolute abundance of each unique TCRbeta CDR3 rearrangement, sequence reads were collapsed and filtered. For each sample, productive Simpson clonality was calculated as the square root of Simpson's diversity index across productive rearrangements. The source is immuneACCESS, and TCRdb retained only in-frame sequences with V and J called. Part of the clones is not carried over; for the studies checked, unresolved V genes explain less than half of this, and the remainder is unexplained. For V, J and clone size, that table is used; D and trimming come from the DNA. This sample lists nearly 50,000 clones; more than 75% were detected once. The ten biggest clones cover roughly 2.5% of the sample.

Source material: peripheral blood. The chain is assembled from TRBV19 and TRBJ2-7; TRBD1 aligns with 8 central bases. This TCR was sampled from a woman older than 75 with COVID-19, enrolled during active disease. The CDR3: CASSIRDRNQYEQYF. The sequenced DNA is TGTGCCAGTAGTATAAGGGACAGGAATCAATACGAGCAGTACTTC. Beyond the CDR3, the reference TRBV19 and TRBJ2-7 genes provide the residues; the full variable domain reads: DGGITQSPKYLFRKEGQNVTLSCEQNLNHDAMYWYRQDPGQGLRLIYYSQIVNDFQKGDIAEGYSVSREKKESFPLTVTSAQKNPTAFYLCASSIRDRNQYEQYFGPGTRLTVT.